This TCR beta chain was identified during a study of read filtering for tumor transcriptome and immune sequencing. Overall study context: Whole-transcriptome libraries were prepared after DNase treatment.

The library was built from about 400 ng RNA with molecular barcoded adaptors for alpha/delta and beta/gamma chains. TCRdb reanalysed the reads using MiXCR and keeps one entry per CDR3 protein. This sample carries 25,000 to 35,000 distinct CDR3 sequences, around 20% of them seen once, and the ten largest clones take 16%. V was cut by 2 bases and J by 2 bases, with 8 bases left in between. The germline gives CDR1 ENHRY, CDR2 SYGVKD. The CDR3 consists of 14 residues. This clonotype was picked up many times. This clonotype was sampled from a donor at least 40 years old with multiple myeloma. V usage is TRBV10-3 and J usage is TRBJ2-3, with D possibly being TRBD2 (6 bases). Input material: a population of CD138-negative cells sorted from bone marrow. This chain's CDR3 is CAISEGTLTDTQYF. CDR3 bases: TGTGCCATCAGTGAGGGGACTCTCACAGATACGCAGTATTTT.